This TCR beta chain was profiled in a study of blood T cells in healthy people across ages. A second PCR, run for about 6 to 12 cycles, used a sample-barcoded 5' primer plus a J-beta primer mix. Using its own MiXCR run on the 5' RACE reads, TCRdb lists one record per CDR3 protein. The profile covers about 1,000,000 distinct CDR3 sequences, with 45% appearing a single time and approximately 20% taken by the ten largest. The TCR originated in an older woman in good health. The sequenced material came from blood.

CDR3 amino acids: CASSPQGVLNQPQHF. The CDR3 DNA follows: TGTGCCAGCTCACCACAGGGGGTCCTCAATCAGCCCCAGCATTTT. The chain uses TRBV18 and TRBJ1-5; TRBD1 might be the D (6 bases). Trimming left V 1 base short and J 3 bases short, with 10 bases between. The CDR3 has 15 residues. CDR1 and CDR2 (germline): KGHSH, LQKENI.